This is a list of T cell receptor beta chains from one sample in a study of T cell responses to AZD1222 COVID-19 vaccine. Generated by immunoSEQ multiplex PCR, the TCRdb table keeps only in-frame clones and is missing some. The sample lists about 120,000 clones, approximately 87% seen once, with around 10% in the top ten. Here the sequenced sample was peripheral blood, taken on day 0 of AZD1222 vaccination. The receptor source for this set is an adult in good health. Each CDR3 is given with its conserved first and last residue. A D gene is named only where the DNA matches it firmly. The listing skips clone size in some rows; elsewhere it reads once, few, many or a size class.

V	J	size	D	CDR3	DNA
TRBV9	TRBJ1-1	NA	NA	CASSVGAGNTEAFF	TGTGCCAGCAGCGTAGGGGCAGGGAACACTGAAGCTTTCTTT
TRBV5-1	TRBJ2-5	NA	TRBD1	CASSDGTAQETQYF	TGCGCCAGCAGCGACGGGACAGCACAAGAGACCCAGTACTTC
TRBV30	TRBJ1-1	NA	NA	CAWRDRQEEAFF	TGTGCCTGGAGAGATAGACAGGAGGAAGCTTTCTTT
TRBV5-1	TRBJ2-3	NA	NA	CASSLPLFAGSVDTQYF	TGCGCCAGCAGCCTCCCTTTATTTGCTGGTTCGGTAGATACGCAGTATTTT
TRBV15	TRBJ1-1	few	NA	CATSRAQGTEAFF	TGTGCCACCAGCAGAGCACAGGGAACTGAAGCTTTCTTT
TRBV7-9	TRBJ1-2	NA	NA	CASSLGTYGYGYTF	TGTGCCAGCAGCCTCGGGACATACGGCTATGGCTACACCTTC
TRBV6-1	TRBJ1-2	NA	NA	CASSDGGLRRGYTF	TGTGCCAGCAGTGATGGGGGGCTGCGTAGGGGCTACACCTTC
TRBV5-1	TRBJ1-2	NA	TRBD1	CASSLTGDNYGYTF	TGCGCCAGCAGCTTGACAGGGGACAACTATGGCTACACCTTC
TRBV5-4	TRBJ2-3	NA	NA	CASSLMGTDTQYF	TGTGCCAGCAGCTTGATGGGGACAGATACGCAGTATTTT
TRBV28	TRBJ1-2	NA	TRBD1	CASSLPGTGVDYGYTF	TGTGCCAGCAGTTTACCGGGGACAGGGGTTGACTATGGCTACACCTTC
TRBV7-6	TRBJ1-2	NA	NA	CASSLAPGDYGYTF	TGTGCCAGCAGCTTAGCCCCAGGGGACTATGGCTACACCTTC
TRBV20-1	TRBJ1-3	NA	NA	CSASELVSGNTIYF	TGCAGTGCTAGTGAACTCGTCTCTGGAAACACCATATATTTT
TRBV3-1/TRBV3-2	TRBJ2-6	many	TRBD1	CASSRTGDRDYSGANVLTF	TGTGCCAGCAGCCGAACCGGGGACAGGGATTACTCTGGGGCCAACGTCCTGACTTTC
TRBV3-1/TRBV3-2	TRBJ2-7	NA	NA	CASSQALGGREQYF	TGTGCCAGCAGCCAAGCTCTAGGAGGGCGGGAGCAGTACTTC
TRBV29-1	TRBJ2-7	NA	TRBD1	CSVEDPDRGSYEQYF	TGCAGCGTTGAAGACCCCGACAGGGGATCCTACGAGCAGTACTTC
TRBV7-2	TRBJ2-1	NA	TRBD2	CASSPRSRTSLGEQFF	TGTGCCAGCAGCCCCCGCTCTCGGACTAGCTTGGGTGAGCAGTTCTTC
TRBV28	TRBJ2-4	NA	TRBD1	CASSSGTGLAKNIQYF	TGTGCCAGCAGTTCCGGGACAGGGTTAGCCAAAAACATTCAGTACTTC
TRBV19	TRBJ1-2	NA	NA	CASSTRDIYGYTF	TGTGCCAGTAGTACCAGGGACATCTATGGCTACACCTTC
TRBV6-2/TRBV6-3	TRBJ2-4	NA	TRBD2	CASSFSLAGGPSAKNIQYF	TGTGCCAGCAGTTTCAGCCTAGCGGGAGGGCCCTCAGCCAAAAACATTCAGTACTTC
TRBV2	TRBJ1-1	NA	TRBD1	CASSERTGNTEAFF	TGTGCCAGCAGTGAACGGACAGGGAACACTGAAGCTTTCTTT
TRBV3-1/TRBV3-2	TRBJ2-3	NA	NA	CASSPQEGTQYF	TGTGCCAGCAGCCCCCAGGAGGGTACGCAGTATTTT
TRBV30	TRBJ2-7	NA	NA	CAGRGTYEQYF	TGTGCCGGCAGGGGTACCTACGAGCAGTACTTC